The rows below give T cell receptor beta chains drawn from one sample of a study of Graves' ophthalmopathy and Graves' hyperthyroidism. TCRdb reprocessed the multiplex PCR reads via MiXCR and lists one record per CDR3 protein. The sample lists around 670,000 distinct CDR3 sequences, about 44% seen once, with 44% in the top ten. The sample taken for sequencing was peripheral blood. Every receptor here comes from an adult man with Graves' ophthalmopathy. Each CDR3 is given with its conserved first and last residue. Fields, in order: D gene, J gene, V gene, clone size, CDR3 protein, CDR3 DNA. The D gene is left open where the match is weak. Part of the rows lack a size; the others show once, few, many or a class for expanded clones.

NA	TRBJ1-5	TRBV20-1	few	CSAQRGPVSNQPQHF	TGCAGTGCCCAACGGGGCCCTGTTAGCAATCAGCCCCAGCATTTT
NA	TRBJ2-7	TRBV29-1	many	CSVENRQSSYEQYF	TGCAGCGTTGAAAACAGGCAAAGCTCCTACGAGCAGTACTTC
NA	TRBJ2-7	TRBV7-2	many	CASSLARSSYEQYF	TGTGCCAGCAGCTTAGCGCGCAGTTCCTACGAGCAGTACTTC
NA	TRBJ1-1	TRBV29-1	NA	CSVARGQLGAEAFF	TGCAGCGTAGCTAGGGGACAACTGGGGGCTGAAGCTTTCTTT
NA	TRBJ2-5	TRBV7-9	many	CASSLAHTVWQETQYF	TGTGCCAGCAGCTTAGCGCACACAGTGTGGCAAGAGACCCAGTACTTC
NA	TRBJ2-2	TRBV25-1	NA	CASSHPSRELFF	TGCGCCAGCAGCCATCCGTCCCGGGAGCTGTTTTTT
NA	TRBJ2-2	TRBV7-9	NA	CASTLGVPANTGELFF	TGTGCCAGCACCCTAGGGGTTCCAGCGAACACCGGGGAGCTGTTTTTT
TRBD1	TRBJ1-5	TRBV6-4	NA	CASSPDRGRGGQPQHF	TGTGCCAGCAGTCCAGACAGGGGGCGCGGTGGACAGCCCCAGCATTTT
NA	TRBJ1-5	TRBV24-1	NA	CASSLGGQPNQPQHF	TGTGCCAGCAGTTTAGGTGGACAGCCTAATCAGCCCCAGCATTTT
NA	TRBJ2-5	TRBV10-2	NA	CASRKGRGAVLVAQYF	TGCGCCAGCAGGAAGGGCAGGGGAGCAGTACTGGTGGCCCAGTACTTC
NA	TRBJ1-3	TRBV25-1	many	CASSGNRQTGNTIYF	TGTGCCAGCAGTGGGAATCGGCAGACTGGAAACACCATATATTTT
TRBD2	TRBJ2-5	TRBV19	NA	CASKARVAGAFGETQYF	TGTGCCAGTAAGGCCCGAGTAGCGGGAGCGTTTGGGGAGACCCAGTACTTC
NA	TRBJ2-5	TRBV11-2	NA	CASSSPIRETQYF	TGTGCCAGCAGCTCCCCAATCCGGGAGACCCAGTACTTC
NA	TRBJ1-2	TRBV24-1	many	CATNRVGYGYTF	TGTGCCACCAACAGGGTGGGCTATGGCTACACCTTC
NA	TRBJ2-7	TRBV7-6	many	CASSPLGHEQYF	TGTGCCAGCAGCCCCCTGGGGCACGAGCAGTACTTC
NA	TRBJ1-1	TRBV19	many	CASSIIPSAEAFF	TGTGCCAGTAGTATCATCCCGTCCGCTGAAGCTTTCTTT
TRBD1	TRBJ1-6	TRBV15	NA	CATSSRTGAGNSPLHF	TGTGCCACCAGCAGCAGGACAGGGGCAGGAAATTCACCCCTCCACTTT
NA	TRBJ2-7	TRBV5-5	NA	CASSLQSSSYEQYF	TGTGCCAGCAGCTTGCAGTCAAGCTCCTACGAGCAGTACTTC
TRBD1	TRBJ2-2	TRBV7-3	few	CASSLLGQGGGELFF	TGTGCCAGCAGCTTACTGGGACAGGGAGGCGGGGAGCTGTTTTTT
TRBD1	TRBJ2-5	TRBV12-3/TRBV12-4	NA	CASSRTGYGQETQYF	TGTGCCAGCAGTAGGACAGGGTACGGCCAAGAGACCCAGTACTTC
TRBD2	TRBJ2-7	TRBV19	NA	CASSPRTSGSHEQYF	TGTGCCAGTAGTCCAAGGACTAGCGGGAGTCACGAGCAGTACTTC
NA	TRBJ2-5	TRBV2	few	CASSSRDPKETQYF	TGTGCCAGCAGTTCCCGGGACCCCAAAGAGACCCAGTACTTC
NA	TRBJ2-5	TRBV6-6	many	CASRTREETQYF	TGTGCCAGCAGGACCAGGGAAGAGACCCAGTACTTC
NA	TRBJ2-7	TRBV9	NA	CASSPILGHEQYF	TGTGCCAGCAGCCCTATACTGGGCCACGAGCAGTACTTC
NA	TRBJ1-6	TRBV25-1	many	CASSPRTGHSPLHF	TGTGCCAGCAGTCCACGTACAGGGCATTCACCCCTCCACTTT
NA	TRBJ1-5	TRBV6-5	NA	CASSTAGPNQPQHF	TGTGCCAGCAGTACCGCCGGGCCCAATCAGCCCCAGCATTTT
NA	TRBJ2-6	TRBV19	NA	CASSWTASSGANVLTF	TGTGCCAGTAGTTGGACGGCCTCCTCTGGGGCCAACGTCCTGACTTTC
NA	TRBJ2-7	TRBV10-3	NA	CASSLLRPTYEQYF	TGTGCCAGCAGTTTATTACGCCCAACCTACGAGCAGTACTTC
NA	TRBJ2-7	TRBV12-3/TRBV12-4	few	CASSLGAGYNEQYF	TGTGCCAGCAGTTTGGGGGCAGGGTATAACGAGCAGTACTTC
TRBD1	TRBJ2-7	TRBV5-8	NA	CASSLAGQSGYEQYF	TGTGCCAGCAGCTTGGCGGGACAGAGCGGCTACGAGCAGTACTTC
TRBD1	TRBJ2-5	TRBV7-2	NA	CARRDREQETQYF	TGTGCTAGACGGGACAGGGAACAAGAGACCCAGTACTTC
NA	TRBJ2-2	TRBV25-1	NA	CASRDRAPNGELFF	TGTGCCAGCAGAGATCGGGCACCGAACGGGGAGCTGTTTTTT
TRBD2	TRBJ2-7	TRBV6-1	NA	CASRGLAGATYEQYF	TGTGCCAGCAGGGGACTAGCGGGGGCAACCTACGAGCAGTACTTC
NA	TRBJ1-2	TRBV19	many	CASSTLFGEGYGYTF	TGTGCCAGTAGTACCCTCTTCGGGGAAGGATATGGCTACACCTTC
TRBD1	TRBJ2-7	TRBV4-1	NA	CASSQRTGSPYEQYF	TGCGCCAGCAGCCAAAGGACAGGGTCACCGTACGAGCAGTACTTC
NA	TRBJ2-6	TRBV20-1	once	CSASRDKGSGANVPTF	TGCAGTGCTAGCCGGGACAAGGGTTCAGGGGCCAACGTCCCGACTTTC
TRBD2	TRBJ2-7	TRBV28	NA	CASSLGWGGVEQYF	TGTGCCAGCAGTTTAGGCTGGGGAGGGGTCGAGCAGTACTTC
TRBD1	TRBJ2-6	TRBV7-9	once	CASSSGQGADGANALTF	TGTGCCAGCAGCTCAGGACAGGGAGCGGACGGGGCCAACGCCCTGACTTTC
TRBD1	TRBJ1-5	TRBV28	few	CASSFHGQGGVQPQHF	TGTGCCAGCAGTTTCCACGGACAGGGGGGGGTTCAGCCCCAGCATTTT
NA	TRBJ1-5	TRBV14	NA	CASSQDASGGQPQHF	TGTGCCAGCAGCCAAGATGCGTCGGGGGGACAGCCCCAGCATTTT
NA	TRBJ2-5	TRBV12-3/TRBV12-4	few	CASSPSLSVLATQYF	TGTGCCAGCAGTCCTTCGCTGTCGGTCTTAGCGACCCAGTACTTC
TRBD1	TRBJ1-2	TRBV24-1	many	CATSDRDRAGGYTF	TGTGCCACCAGTGATAGGGACAGGGCTGGTGGCTACACCTTC
NA	TRBJ1-6	TRBV6-1	NA	CPEVSSYNSPLHF	TGCCCCGAAGTTAGCTCCTATAATTCACCCCTCCACTTT
NA	TRBJ1-2	TRBV20-1	many	CSARGVLENYGYTF	TGCAGTGCTAGAGGGGTTCTAGAGAACTATGGCTACACCTTC
NA	TRBJ1-4	TRBV7-9	few	CASSSDTWGNEKLFF	TGTGCCAGCAGCTCCGACACCTGGGGCAATGAAAAACTGTTTTTT
NA	TRBJ2-5	TRBV29-1	many	CSVEFRGAGEETQYF	TGCAGCGTTGAATTCAGAGGGGCAGGCGAAGAGACCCAGTACTTC
NA	TRBJ1-5	TRBV19	many	CASRLQENQPQHF	TGTGCCAGTAGGTTACAGGAAAATCAGCCCCAGCATTTT
NA	TRBJ2-7	TRBV7-2	NA	CASSPLLDDGEQYF	TGTGCCAGCAGCCCCCTCCTCGACGACGGCGAGCAGTACTTC
NA	TRBJ1-2	TRBV10-3	NA	CASSESPLGYGYTF	TGTGCCAGCAGTGAGAGCCCACTCGGATATGGCTACACCTTC
NA	TRBJ1-1	TRBV29-1	many	CSVGDRDTEAFF	TGCAGCGTAGGGGATCGGGACACTGAAGCTTTCTTT
NA	TRBJ2-5	TRBV6-5	few	CASRLQGSPQETQYF	TGTGCCAGCAGACTCCAGGGTTCGCCGCAAGAGACCCAGTACTTC
NA	TRBJ2-7	TRBV7-3	many	CASSLRAGDVGEQYF	TGTGCCAGCAGCCTAAGGGCAGGGGATGTAGGTGAGCAGTACTTC
NA	TRBJ2-3	TRBV25-1	NA	CASSEPRDTQYF	TGTGCCAGCAGTGAACCCCGAGATACGCAGTATTTT
TRBD1	TRBJ1-2	TRBV15	NA	CATSRGTGYGNGYTF	TGTGCCACCAGCAGAGGGACAGGGTATGGCAATGGCTACACCTTC
NA	TRBJ1-2	TRBV2	NA	CARSGTKDGYTF	TGTGCCAGGTCCGGGACGAAGGATGGCTACACCTTC
NA	TRBJ2-3	TRBV12-3/TRBV12-4	NA	CASRPTSTDTQYF	TGTGCCAGCAGGCCTACTAGCACAGATACGCAGTATTTT